This entry describes one T cell receptor beta chain. Its target is unknown. The entry originates in a study of T cell repertoires in cytomegalovirus infection. Trimming pared 4 bases from V and 3 bases from J, leaving 12 bases between. CDR1 MGHRA and CDR2 YSYEKL come from the germline V gene. The CDR3 runs 15 residues. TCRdb redid the calling of the reads with MiXCR, one entry per CDR3 protein. The sample has hundreds of thousands of distinct CDR3 sequences, roughly 26% seen once. Study-level points and caveats: HLA-C-restricted, CMV-specific TCR beta clonotypes were dominant ex vivo.

This chain connects TRBV4-1 to TRBJ2-2, with D tentatively TRBD1 (5 bases). The TCR comes from a human donor in good health (CMV status not recorded). Some clones in this sample may be carry-over from other donors' samples. Sequencing was performed on CD8+ T cells from PBMCs. The CDR3 coding sequence is TGCGCCAGCAGCCCCCTCCGCAGGGACACCGGGGAGCTGTTTTTT. Its protein is CASSPLRRDTGELFF.